The clone carrying this T cell receptor beta chain turned up a few times. This beta chain is an off-target read within a library intended for alpha chains, so its frequency means little. Trimming took 4 bases from V and 3 from J; bases not matched to a gene: 11. CDR1 and CDR2 from the germline V gene are SQVTM and ANQGSEA. The CDR3 loop spans 16 amino acids. The sample belongs to a study of spatial heterogeneity in lung cancer. Study overall: An average of more than ten raw reads was observed per unique TCR and UMI combination.

TCRdb passed the 5' RACE reads through MiXCR, listing each CDR3 protein once. This table holds about 11,000 distinct CDR3 sequences, nearly 4% found once. Indicated time point: sample taken at primary tumor resection. From tumor, nontumor lung or frozen PBMC, whole RNA was taken unsorted for sequencing. This rearrangement joins TRBV29-1 to TRBJ1-1; 10 positions match TRBD1. The sequencing used normal lung tissue next to the tumor, collected at surgery. The receptor was isolated from a male donor with early-stage non-small cell lung cancer. Here the CDR3 reads CSVVPGTGEWYTEAFF. The CDR3 DNA reads as TGCAGCGTTGTTCCCGGGACAGGGGAGTGGTACACTGAAGCTTTCTTT.